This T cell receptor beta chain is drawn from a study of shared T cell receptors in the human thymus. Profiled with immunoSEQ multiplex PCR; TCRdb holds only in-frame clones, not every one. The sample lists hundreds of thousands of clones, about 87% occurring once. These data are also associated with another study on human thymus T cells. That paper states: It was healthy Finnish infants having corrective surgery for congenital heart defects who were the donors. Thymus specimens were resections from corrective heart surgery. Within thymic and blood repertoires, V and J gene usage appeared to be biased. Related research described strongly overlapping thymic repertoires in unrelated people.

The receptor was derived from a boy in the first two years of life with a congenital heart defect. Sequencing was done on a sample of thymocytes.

CDR3 sequence reads: CASSELWNGIYEQYF. CDR3 DNA: TGTGCCAGCAGTGAATTGTGGAACGGGATATACGAGCAGTACTTC. The chain couples TRBV25-1 to TRBJ2-7; weak D call: TRBD2 (5 bases). The V gene's germline CDR1 is MGHDK and CDR2 SYGVNS. V was cut by 1 base and J by 4 bases, with 14 bases left in between. This CDR3 comprises 15 residues.